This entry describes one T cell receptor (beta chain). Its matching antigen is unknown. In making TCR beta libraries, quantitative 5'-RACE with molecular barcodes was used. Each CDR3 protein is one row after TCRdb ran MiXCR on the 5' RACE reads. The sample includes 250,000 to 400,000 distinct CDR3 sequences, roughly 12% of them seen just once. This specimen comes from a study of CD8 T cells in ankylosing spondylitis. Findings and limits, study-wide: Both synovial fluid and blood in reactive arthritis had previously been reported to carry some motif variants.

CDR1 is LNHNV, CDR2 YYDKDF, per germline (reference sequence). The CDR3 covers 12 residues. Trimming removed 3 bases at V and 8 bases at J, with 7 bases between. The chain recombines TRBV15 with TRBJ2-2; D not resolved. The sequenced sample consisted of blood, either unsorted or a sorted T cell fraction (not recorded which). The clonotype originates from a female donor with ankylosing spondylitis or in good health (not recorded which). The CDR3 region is CATSRVGGELFF. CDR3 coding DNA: TGTGCCACCAGCAGGGTTGGAGGGGAGCTGTTTTTT.